One sample yielded the 14 T cell receptor beta chains listed below, sequenced in a study of T cell clonotyping in hematopoietic cell transplantation. Assay used: immunoSEQ multiplex PCR; TCRdb lists only in-frame clones, some missing. This table has fewer than 6,000 clones, 72% appearing once. The material sequenced was PBMCs, taken 100 days after allogeneic stem cell transplant. These receptors all come from a female patient aged 50-59 years who had an allogeneic stem cell transplant, so the T cells may come from the graft donor. Some clones in this sample may be carry-over from other donors' samples.

The chain uses TRBV29-1 and TRBJ2-1, with D possibly being TRBD2 (6 bases). Trimming took off 7 bases at V and 6 bases at J, with 13 bases between the two ends. From germline, CDR1 is SQVTM and CDR2 ANQGSEA. The CDR3 runs 12 residues. The CDR3 nucleotides are TGCAGCGCCGACCGCGGGATCAATGAGCAGTTCTTC. Amino acids: CSADRGINEQFF.

J is TRBJ1-1 and V is TRBV30; unclear D gene. The CDR3 covers 13 residues. The germline V gene has CDR1 GTSNPN and CDR2 SVGIG (reference sequence). Trimming cost V 1 base and J 5 bases, with 11 bases left between them. The CDR3 DNA reads TGTGCCTGGAGTGAACAGCTGAGGACTGAAGCTTTCTTT. Residues: CAWSEQLRTEAFF.

By sample share, this clone is medium-sized. The chain has TRBV7-2 and TRBJ2-7; unclear D gene. CDR3 length: 13 amino acids. Deletions cut 6 bases from V and 3 bases from J, with 12 bases between. Germline V gene lookup returns CDR1 SGHTA and CDR2 FQGNSA. Written as DNA, the CDR3 is TGTGCCAGCAGTTCTCAGGTCCTCTACGAGCAGTACTTC. Encoded protein: CASSSQVLYEQYF.

This chain joins TRBV9 and TRBJ2-5, with D uncertain. CDR3 length: 16 residues. Germline loops: CDR1 SGDLS, CDR2 YYNGEE. Trimming pared 3 bases from V and 2 bases from J, leaving 17 bases between. The CDR3 spells CASSAQRTTIQETQYF. The CDR3 DNA is TGTGCCAGCAGCGCCCAAAGGACCACTATACAAGAGACCCAGTACTTC.

The rearrangement links TRBV25-1 to TRBJ1-1; D ambiguous. The ends were cut back, 3 bases at V and 11 bases at J, with 10 bases in the middle. CDR1 and CDR2 (germline): MGHDK, SYGVNS. The CDR3 spans 11 residues. Written as DNA, the CDR3 is TGTGCCAGCAGTGATGGAGCGGTTGCTTTCTTT. It is translated as CASSDGAVAFF.

The genes are TRBV5-1 and TRBJ1-4; TRBD1 matches 8 bases. V was pared by 4 bases and J by 5 bases, with 7 bases of the junction left unmatched. The CDR3 spans 15 residues. CDR1 and CDR2 from the germline V gene are SGHRS and YFSETQ. The CDR3 nucleotides read TGCGCCAGCAGCACCTCAGGGGGCACGAATGAAAAACTGTTTTTT. Translated, it gives CASSTSGGTNEKLFF.

J is TRBJ1-4 and V is TRBV7-8; maybe TRBD1 (5 bases). The V gene lost 6 bases and the J gene lost 8 bases, with 16 bases spanning the gap. The V gene's germline CDR1 is SGHVS and CDR2 FQNEAQ. This CDR3 contains 14 residues. The CDR3 DNA reads as TGTGCCAGCAGTTTTGGGGCAGGAGGAGAAAAACTGTTTTTT. Residues: CASSFGAGGEKLFF.

J is TRBJ1-1 and V is TRBV5-1; the D gene is possibly TRBD1 (5 bases). V lost 1 base, J lost 5 bases, and 12 bases lay in between. The CDR3 runs to 14 residues. The V gene's germline CDR1 is SGHRS and CDR2 YFSETQ. The CDR3 coding sequence is TGCGCCAGCAGCTTGCTGGGGGAGTTGACTGAAGCTTTCTTT. The encoded protein is CASSLLGELTEAFF.

This clone came up a few times. The chain combines TRBV11-3 with TRBJ2-7; D unclear. The germline CDR1 and CDR2 sequences are SGHNT and YENEEA. The V end lost 4 bases, the J end lost 6 bases, and 13 bases lay between the germline ends. The CDR3 spans 13 residues. The CDR3 DNA is TGTGCCAGCAGCTCCAGTGGGGATGGCGAGCAGTACTTC. Encoded protein: CASSSSGDGEQYF.

The chain couples TRBV18 to TRBJ2-5; 11 bases map to TRBD2. The germline CDR1 and CDR2 sequences are KGHSH and LQKENI. V trimming: 3 bases; J trimming: 5 bases; junction bases outside the gene matches: 8. The CDR3 loop spans 16 amino acids. The CDR3 protein is CASSPLTTSGTETQYF. In DNA, the CDR3 is TGTGCCAGCTCACCTCTGACGACTAGCGGGACGGAGACCCAGTACTTC.

This clone was seen a handful of times. The chain has TRBV19 and TRBJ2-1; 8 bases align to TRBD2. The V gene end was trimmed by 8 bases and the J gene end by 10 bases; junction bases not matched to a gene: 13. This CDR3 has 14 residues. Germline assignment: CDR1 LNHDA and CDR2 SQIVND (reference sequence). CDR3 sequence: CASRLVAGGAEQFF. The CDR3, as DNA: TGTGCCAGTCGCCTGGTGGCGGGAGGCGCCGAGCAGTTCTTC.

The V call is TRBV14, the J call TRBJ2-3; 7 bases match TRBD2. The V segment lost 0 bases and the J segment 2 bases; nucleotides outside the gene matches: 5. The CDR3 is 16 residues long. CDR1 and CDR2 from the germline V gene are SGHDN and FVKESK. Here the CDR3 reads CASSQDSGTSTDTQYF. The CDR3 nucleotides are TGTGCCAGCAGCCAAGACAGCGGGACCTCCACAGATACGCAGTATTTT.

The gene calls are TRBV4-1 and TRBJ2-7; D gene uncertain. Trimming shortened V by 4 bases and J by 2 bases, and 12 bases separated the two germline ends. The CDR3 runs to 14 residues. Per the germline V gene, CDR1 is MGHRA and CDR2 is YSYEKL. The chain's CDR3 is CASSLGPLTYEQYF. The CDR3 region has the DNA TGCGCCAGCAGCCTAGGACCGCTTACCTACGAGCAGTACTTC.

The chain carries TRBV10-2 and TRBJ2-1; TRBD1 agrees at 12 bases. The CDR3 length is 13 residues. V was pared by 10 bases and J by 7 bases, with 5 bases of the junction left unmatched. Germline assignment: CDR1 WSHSY and CDR2 SAAADI. This chain's CDR3 is CATWGQGANEQFF. The CDR3 coding sequence is TGCGCCACCTGGGGACAGGGGGCGAATGAGCAGTTCTTC.